Following are 4 T cell receptor beta chains from one sample sequenced in a study of spatial heterogeneity in lung cancer. The sample's time point: sample taken at primary tumor resection. Sequencing of whole RNA from tumor, nontumor lung or frozen PBMC involved no sorting. One entry per CDR3 protein, called by TCRdb with MiXCR from the 5' RACE reads. The repertoire holds about 39,000 distinct CDR3 sequences, roughly 5.2% seen once, with under 14% in the top ten. This specimen consisted of PBMCs, obtained at surgery. The receptors derive from a male donor with early-stage non-small cell lung cancer.

This clonotype was picked up many times. The chain employs TRBV7-2 and TRBJ2-3; D is perhaps TRBD2 (6 bases). V lost 1 base and J 0 bases, leaving 8 bases between the germline ends. CDR3 size: 15 residues. Germline loops: CDR1 SGHTA, CDR2 FQGNSA. The CDR3 protein is CASSLGGTSTDTQYF. The CDR3 nucleotides are TGTGCCAGCAGCTTAGGAGGGACTAGCACAGATACGCAGTATTTT.

This clonotype was observed at least ten times. This chain links TRBV29-1 with TRBJ2-3, with 8 nucleotides matching TRBD1. Germline lookup yields CDR1 SQVTM and CDR2 ANQGSEA. V shed 5 bases and J 2 bases; nucleotides not matched to a gene: 12. The CDR3 has 16 amino acids. CDR3 nucleotides: TGCAGCGTTAAGAGATCAGGGGGCGGGGCCACAGATACGCAGTATTTT. It codes for CSVKRSGGGATDTQYF.

This clonotype was found many times. The chain combines TRBV20-1 with TRBJ1-4; D not resolved. The ends were cut back, 4 bases at V and 0 bases at J, with 9 bases in the middle. This CDR3 contains 14 residues. CDR1 is DFQATT and CDR2 is SNEGSKA in the germline V gene (reference sequence). In DNA form, the CDR3 reads TGCAGTGCTACCCGACAAGCAACTAATGAAAAACTGTTTTTT. Translating gives CSATRQATNEKLFF.

This clonotype has just one count. This chain joins TRBV7-6 and TRBJ1-2, with no clear D. There are 12 residues in the CDR3. Germline V gives CDR1 SGHVS, CDR2 FNYEAQ. Between the trimmed V and J ends, which lost 5 bases and 5 bases, there was a span of 9 bases. The CDR3 region is CASSQDQYGYTF. The CDR3 DNA reads TGTGCCAGCAGCCAGGATCAGTATGGCTACACCTTC.